This paragraph covers one TCR beta chain sequence. Its antigen remains unidentified. In the source study's methods: It was from CDR3 differences across clinicopathological groups that a distant-metastasis classifier for papillary thyroid cancer was built. TCRdb called clones again from the PCR reads with MiXCR. The V and J calls and clone size are TCRdb's, not the authors'. The data show over 20,000 clones, with 16% seen just once and about 9.4% held by the top ten. All patients reached thyroid surgery having received no treatment beforehand. This entry belongs to a study of metastatic and nonmetastatic thyroid tumors. Across the whole study: Across peripheral blood and tumor or nodule tissue samples taken from malignant and benign thyroid patients, the repertoires were compared with one another. Study findings and constraints: The reported finding was significantly higher TCR beta diversity in malignant thyroid tumors relative to benign nodules, in blood and tumor.

The CDR3 has 15 amino acids. Looked up from germline, CDR1 is SGHNT and CDR2 is YYREEE (reference sequence). Trimming shortened V by 0 bases and J by 3 bases, and 12 bases separated the two germline ends. Sequenced input: tumor tissue. The rearrangement joins TRBV5-4 to TRBJ2-5; D not resolved. The source is a female donor with papillary thyroid cancer or a benign thyroid nodule (not recorded which). Some clones in this sample may be carry-over from other donors' samples. CDR3 sequence reads: CASSLVGQAEETQYF. Written as DNA, the CDR3 is TGTGCCAGCAGCTTGGTCGGCCAGGCCGAAGAGACCCAGTACTTC.